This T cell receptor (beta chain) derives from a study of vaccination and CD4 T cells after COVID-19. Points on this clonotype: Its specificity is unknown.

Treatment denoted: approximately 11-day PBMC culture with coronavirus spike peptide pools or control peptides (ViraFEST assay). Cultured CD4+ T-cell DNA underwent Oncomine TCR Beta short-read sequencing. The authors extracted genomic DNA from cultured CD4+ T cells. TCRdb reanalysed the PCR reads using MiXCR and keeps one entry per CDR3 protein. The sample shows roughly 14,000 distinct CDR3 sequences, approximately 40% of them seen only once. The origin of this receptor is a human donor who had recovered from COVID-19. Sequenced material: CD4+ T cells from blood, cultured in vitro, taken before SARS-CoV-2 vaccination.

The CDR3 DNA reads as TGTGCCAGCAGTGCCCAGGGGCAAAATCAGCCCCAGCATTTT. It encodes CASSAQGQNQPQHF. V and J are TRBV2 and TRBJ1-5; D may be TRBD1 (6 bases). Germline-derived CDR1 and CDR2 are SNHLY and FYNNEI. There are 14 residues in the CDR3. Trimming took 4 bases from V and 4 from J, leaving 11 bases between them. Full variable domain (rest looked up from reference TRBV2 and TRBJ1-5): EPEVTQTPSHQVTQMGQEVILRCVPISNHLYFYWYRQILGQKVEFLVSFYNNEISEKSEIFDDQFSVERPDGSNFTLKIRSTKLEDSAMYFCASSAQGQNQPQHFGDGTRLSIL.